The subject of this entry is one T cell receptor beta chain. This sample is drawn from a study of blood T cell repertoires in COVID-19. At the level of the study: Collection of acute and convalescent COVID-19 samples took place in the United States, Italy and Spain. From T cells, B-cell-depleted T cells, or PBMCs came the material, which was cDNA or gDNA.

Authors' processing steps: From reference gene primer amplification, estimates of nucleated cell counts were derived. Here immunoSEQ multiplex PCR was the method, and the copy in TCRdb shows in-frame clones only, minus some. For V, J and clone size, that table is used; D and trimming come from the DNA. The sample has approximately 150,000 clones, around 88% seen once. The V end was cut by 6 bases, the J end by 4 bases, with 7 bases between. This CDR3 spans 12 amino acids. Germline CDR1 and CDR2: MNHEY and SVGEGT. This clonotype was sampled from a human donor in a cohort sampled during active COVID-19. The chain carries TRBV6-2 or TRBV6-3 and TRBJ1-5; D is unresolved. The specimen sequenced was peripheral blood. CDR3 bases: TGTGCCAGCAGCGAGGGTAATCAGCCCCAGCATTTT. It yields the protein CASSEGNQPQHF.